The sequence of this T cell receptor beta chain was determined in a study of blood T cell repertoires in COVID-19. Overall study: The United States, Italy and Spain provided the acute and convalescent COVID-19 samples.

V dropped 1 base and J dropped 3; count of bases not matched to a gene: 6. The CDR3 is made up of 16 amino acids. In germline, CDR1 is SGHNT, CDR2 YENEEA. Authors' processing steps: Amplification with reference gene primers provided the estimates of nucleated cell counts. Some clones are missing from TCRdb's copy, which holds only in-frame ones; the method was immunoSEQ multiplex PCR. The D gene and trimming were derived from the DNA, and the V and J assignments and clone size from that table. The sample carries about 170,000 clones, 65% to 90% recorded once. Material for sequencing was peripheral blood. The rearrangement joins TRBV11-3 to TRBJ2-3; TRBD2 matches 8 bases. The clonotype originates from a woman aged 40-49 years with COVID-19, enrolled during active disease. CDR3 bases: TGTGCCAGCAGCTTAGGGCTTAGCGGGACAACAGATACGCAGTATTTT. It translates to CASSLGLSGTTDTQYF.